The 16 T cell receptor beta chains listed next were all sequenced from one sample in a study of CD8 T cells in ankylosing spondylitis (dated by TCRdb to 2017 to 2019). The receptor library was made with 5' RACE. Sequenced on an Illumina HiSeq 2500. Using fastp at Q25 and MiXCR, TCRdb reprocessed the public reads and kept productive beta chains. Each CDR3 protein appears once, grouped with its most common genes and DNA. The sample table holds about 250,000 distinct CDR3 sequences, of which roughly a tenth were seen once. About 3% of the sample is in the top ten clones. Sequencing input: blood, either unsorted or a sorted T cell fraction (not recorded which). The origin of the receptors is a male donor with ankylosing spondylitis or in good health (not recorded which).

Only a few counts were recorded for this clonotype. The chain couples TRBV11-2 to TRBJ2-3, with 12 bases that match TRBD2. Germline CDR1 reads SGHAT; CDR2 reads FQNNGV. J was trimmed by 3 bases and V by 4 bases; bases with no gene match: 11. This CDR3 is 18 amino acids long. Written as DNA, the CDR3 is TGTGCCAGCAGCTCCAGGCAGCTAGCGGGAGGGTGGACAGATACGCAGTATTTT. Protein sequence: CASSSRQLAGGWTDTQYF.

This clonotype was detected ten times or more. CDR3 nucleotides: TGCAGTGCTATAAGCGGGGAGTCTAGCACAGATACGCAGTATTTT. It translates to CSAISGESSTDTQYF. This chain uses TRBV20-1 with TRBJ2-3; 7 nucleotides match TRBD2. With V trimmed by 4 bases and J by 0 bases, 7 bases remained unmatched. This CDR3 is 15 amino acids long. Germline V gives CDR1 DFQATT, CDR2 SNEGSKA (reference sequence).

This rearrangement joins TRBV27 to TRBJ2-2, with no clear D. CDR1 and CDR2 (germline): MNHEY, SMNVEV (reference sequence). Trimming pared 6 bases from V and 6 bases from J, leaving 5 bases between. This CDR3 has 11 amino acids. In DNA, the CDR3 is TGTGCCAGCAGGGCGTCCGGGGAGCTGTTTTTT. This encodes CASRASGELFF.

This clonotype was observed at least ten times. V is TRBV5-6 and J is TRBJ2-2; D perhaps matches TRBD1 (8 bases). The CDR3 has 16 amino acids. Germline CDR1 is SGHDT and CDR2 is YYEEEE. Trimming took 4 bases from V and 1 from J, leaving 14 bases between them. CDR3 sequence: CASSSGTGLNTGELFF. CDR3 sequence (DNA): TGTGCCAGCAGCAGCGGGACAGGATTGAACACCGGGGAGCTGTTTTTT.

This clonotype appeared many times. The chain has TRBV5-6 and TRBJ1-2, with D unresolved. V gave up 2 bases and J gave up 0 bases, with 8 bases separating them. The CDR3 is 14 residues long. Germline V lookup: CDR1 SGHDT, CDR2 YYEEEE. The CDR3 nucleotides are TGTGCCAGCAGCTTCGATGGGGCTAACTATGGCTACACCTTC. This codes for CASSFDGANYGYTF.

This clonotype was observed many times. The genes are TRBV30 and TRBJ2-3; D unresolved. V lost 5 bases and J lost 3, with 9 bases in between. The length of the CDR3 is 12 residues. From germline, CDR1 is GTSNPN and CDR2 SVGIG (reference sequence). The chain's CDR3 is CAWGGRTDTQYF. The CDR3 DNA is TGTGCCTGGGGCGGAAGGACAGATACGCAGTATTTT.

This clonotype came up a few times. The chain recombines TRBV20-1 with TRBJ2-5; D not resolved. The ends were cut back, 1 base at V and 3 bases at J, with 9 bases in the middle. The germline CDR1 and CDR2 sequences are DFQATT and SNEGSKA (reference sequence). CDR3 length: 13 amino acids. CDR3 residues: CSARATAKETQYF. The CDR3 DNA sequence: TGCAGTGCTAGAGCTACTGCCAAAGAGACCCAGTACTTC.

This clonotype was seen a handful of times. The V call is TRBV29-1, the J call TRBJ1-3; D uncertain. The V gene's germline CDR1 is SQVTM and CDR2 ANQGSEA. Trimming took 7 bases from V and 0 from J, leaving 10 bases between them. The CDR3 spans 13 residues. The CDR3, as DNA: TGCAGCGGAGGAGTCTCCTCTGGAAACACCATATATTTT. Translating it yields CSGGVSSGNTIYF.

This clonotype was picked up many times. The chain has TRBV7-9 and TRBJ2-5; D gene ambiguous. Germline CDR1 is SEHNR and CDR2 is FQNEAQ (reference sequence). The CDR3 consists of 16 residues. Trimming cost V 5 bases and J 0 bases, with 16 bases left between them. For the CDR3, the DNA is TGTGCCAGCAGCCGAACACGGACCCAGTACCAAGAGACCCAGTACTTC. It translates to CASSRTRTQYQETQYF.

There are many counts of this clonotype. The chain carries TRBV7-2 and TRBJ2-2; unclear D gene. V was cut by 4 bases and J by 0 bases, with 9 bases left in between. Per the germline V gene, CDR1 is SGHTA and CDR2 is FQGNSA. This CDR3 region has 15 residues. DNA of the CDR3: TGTGCCAGCAGCTCCACCCTTCCGAACACCGGGGAGCTGTTTTTT. As protein: CASSSTLPNTGELFF.

This chain links TRBV7-9 with TRBJ2-3; TRBD2 aligns across 7 bases. Trimming cost V 3 bases and J 3 bases; bases outside gene matches: 6. The V gene's germline CDR1 is SEHNR and CDR2 FQNEAQ (reference sequence). The CDR3 is made up of 15 amino acids. The CDR3 is CASSFRRERTDTQYF. In nucleotides, the CDR3 is TGTGCCAGCAGCTTTAGGCGGGAGAGAACAGATACGCAGTATTTT.

This clonotype was found many times. V and J are TRBV12-3 or TRBV12-4 and TRBJ2-3, with 13 positions matching TRBD2. The CDR3 covers 17 residues. J lost 4 bases, V lost 2 bases, and 6 bases had no gene match. The CDR3 reads CASSLPWTSGRSDTQYF. The CDR3 DNA reads as TGTGCCAGCAGTTTACCCTGGACTAGCGGGAGATCAGATACGCAGTATTTT.

In its sample, this clonotype was seen many times. This rearrangement joins TRBV3-1 to TRBJ1-2; D gene uncertain. CDR3 length equals 15 residues. CDR1 LGHDT and CDR2 YNNKEL come from the germline V gene (reference sequence). The germline V and J ends were trimmed by 1 base and 0 bases, with 9 bases remaining between them. The DNA for the CDR3 is TGTGCCAGCAGCCAAGTAGGAGGATCTAACTATGGCTACACCTTC. This codes for CASSQVGGSNYGYTF.

V gene TRBV4-1 combines with J gene TRBJ2-1, with 10 nucleotides matching TRBD2. The CDR3 has 15 amino acids. Unmatched junction bases numbered 5, after V lost 1 base and J lost 8 bases. Germline lookup yields CDR1 MGHRA and CDR2 YSYEKL. Here the CDR3 reads CASSQGSGRAYEQFF. The DNA of the CDR3 is TGCGCCAGCAGCCAAGGGAGCGGGAGGGCATATGAGCAGTTCTTC.

This clonotype was found many times. The chain recombines TRBV6-5 with TRBJ1-2; D not certain. This CDR3 has 14 amino acids. Trimming pared 3 bases from V and 8 bases from J, leaving 16 bases between. CDR1 and CDR2 (germline): MNHEY, SVGAGI. The CDR3 is CASSYNPRAGGYTF. Written as DNA, the CDR3 is TGTGCCAGCAGTTATAATCCCCGAGCGGGGGGCTACACCTTC.

This clonotype was picked up a small number of times. This rearrangement joins TRBV20-1 to TRBJ1-1, with D perhaps TRBD1 (5 bases). Germline CDR1 is DFQATT and CDR2 is SNEGSKA (reference sequence). The CDR3 spans 14 residues. The V end lost 6 bases, the J end lost 4 bases, and 18 bases lay between the germline ends. The CDR3 protein is CSAPLTGWTTEAFF. The CDR3 DNA reads as TGCAGTGCCCCACTCACAGGCTGGACCACTGAAGCTTTCTTT.